The rows below give T cell receptor beta chains drawn from one sample of a study of brain T cells in children with intractable seizures. Repertoires were generated with immunoSEQ multiplex PCR, while TCRdb's copy carries only in-frame clones and drops some. The sample consists of 340,000 or so clones, 85% to 95% of them appearing once. The sample here was peripheral blood, taken around 5 months after surgery. The source of these receptors is a boy younger than two with tuberous sclerosis and intractable seizures. The CDR3 runs from the conserved cysteine through the conserved F or W. A D gene is named only where the DNA matches it firmly. Only part of the rows carry a size: once, few, many, or a class if the clone is expanded.

v_gene: TRBV5-4; abundance: few; j_gene: TRBJ1-3; d_gene: -; CDR3aa: CASSFASGNTIYF; CDR3nt: TGTGCCAGCAGCTTCGCCTCTGGAAACACCATATATTTT
v_gene: TRBV30; abundance: -; j_gene: TRBJ2-7; d_gene: -; CDR3aa: CAWSDGVPEQYF; CDR3nt: TGTGCCTGGAGTGACGGGGTACCCGAGCAGTACTTC
v_gene: TRBV7-3; abundance: -; j_gene: TRBJ2-1; d_gene: TRBD2; CDR3aa: CASSLTAGVAIEQFF; CDR3nt: TGTGCCAGCAGCTTAACGGCGGGGGTGGCGATTGAGCAGTTCTTC
v_gene: TRBV28; abundance: -; j_gene: TRBJ2-1; d_gene: TRBD2; CDR3aa: CASSRGTNTYNEQFF; CDR3nt: TGTGCCAGCAGTCGCGGGACTAACACATACAATGAGCAGTTCTTC
v_gene: TRBV7-9; abundance: -; j_gene: TRBJ2-5; d_gene: -; CDR3aa: CASSFGHPVQYF; CDR3nt: TGTGCCAGCAGCTTTGGACACCCGGTCCAGTACTTC
v_gene: TRBV2; abundance: once; j_gene: TRBJ2-1; d_gene: TRBD1; CDR3aa: CASSPDGQGNEQFF; CDR3nt: TGTGCCAGCAGTCCGGACGGACAGGGAAATGAGCAGTTCTTC
v_gene: TRBV30; abundance: -; j_gene: TRBJ2-2; d_gene: -; CDR3aa: CAWATDYYTGELFF; CDR3nt: TGTGCCTGGGCGACGGACTATTACACCGGGGAGCTGTTTTTT
v_gene: TRBV3-1/TRBV3-2; abundance: -; j_gene: TRBJ1-2; d_gene: -; CDR3aa: CASSQNARGGYTF; CDR3nt: TGTGCCAGCAGCCAAAATGCCAGGGGTGGCTACACCTTC
v_gene: TRBV30; abundance: -; j_gene: TRBJ1-4; d_gene: -; CDR3aa: CAWSVRGVSNEKLFF; CDR3nt: TGTGCCTGGAGTGTCCGAGGGGTTTCTAATGAAAAACTGTTTTTT
v_gene: TRBV5-1; abundance: -; j_gene: TRBJ1-4; d_gene: -; CDR3aa: CASSADGRNEKLFF; CDR3nt: TGCGCCAGCAGCGCGGACGGACGGAATGAAAAACTGTTTTTT
v_gene: TRBV24-1; abundance: -; j_gene: TRBJ1-2; d_gene: -; CDR3aa: CATSDDYGYTF; CDR3nt: TGTGCCACCAGTGATGACTATGGCTACACCTTC